The clone carrying this T cell receptor beta chain was found once. In the original workflow: Reference gene primers were amplified, and this amplification served to estimate nucleated cell counts. The data were produced by immunoSEQ multiplex PCR, yet TCRdb's version contains in-frame clones alone and is incomplete. That table supplies the V and J calls and clone size; D and trimming were determined from the DNA. The data hold around 250,000 clones, with around 86% observed a single time. The data are from a study of blood T cell repertoires in COVID-19. V lost 4 bases, J lost 7 bases, and 8 bases stayed unmatched. Per the germline V gene, CDR1 is MNHEY and CDR2 is SMNVEV (reference sequence). The CDR3 consists of 14 residues.

Material for sequencing was peripheral blood. V gene TRBV27 combines with J gene TRBJ1-2, with 8 bases fitting TRBD1. This clonotype originated in a man aged 40-49 years with active or convalescent COVID-19. The CDR3 bases are TGTGCCAGCAGTTCCTTTGACAGGGGCCCTGGCTACACCTTC. Its protein product is CASSSFDRGPGYTF.